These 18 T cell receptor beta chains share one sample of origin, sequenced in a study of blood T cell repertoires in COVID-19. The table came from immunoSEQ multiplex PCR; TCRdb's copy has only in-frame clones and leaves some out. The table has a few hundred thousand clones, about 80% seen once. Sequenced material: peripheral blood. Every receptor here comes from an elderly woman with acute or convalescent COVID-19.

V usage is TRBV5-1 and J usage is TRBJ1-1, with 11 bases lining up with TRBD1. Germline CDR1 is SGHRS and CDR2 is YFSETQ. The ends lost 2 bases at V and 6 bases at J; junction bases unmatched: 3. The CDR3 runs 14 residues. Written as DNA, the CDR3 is TGCGCCAGCAGCTTACGGGACAGGGGGGCTGAAGCTTTCTTT. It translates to CASSLRDRGAEAFF.

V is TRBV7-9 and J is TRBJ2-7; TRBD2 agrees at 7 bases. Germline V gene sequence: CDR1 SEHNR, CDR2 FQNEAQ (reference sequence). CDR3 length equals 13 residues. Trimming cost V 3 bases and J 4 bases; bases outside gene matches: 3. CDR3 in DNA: TGTGCCAGCAGCTTCTGGGGAGGGTACGAGCAGTACTTC. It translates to CASSFWGGYEQYF. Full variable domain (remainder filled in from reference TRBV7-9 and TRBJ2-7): DTGVSQNPRHKITKRGQNVTFRCDPISEHNRLYWYRQTLGQGPEFLTYFQNEAQLEKSRLLSDRFSAERPKGSFSTLEIQRTEQGDSAMYLCASSFWGGYEQYFGPGTRLTVT.

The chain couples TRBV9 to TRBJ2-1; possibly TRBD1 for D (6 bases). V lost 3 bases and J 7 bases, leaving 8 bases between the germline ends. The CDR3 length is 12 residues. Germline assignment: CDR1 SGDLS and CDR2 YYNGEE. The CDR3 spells CASSGGGNEQFF. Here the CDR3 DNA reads TGTGCCAGCAGCGGAGGGGGTAATGAGCAGTTCTTC.

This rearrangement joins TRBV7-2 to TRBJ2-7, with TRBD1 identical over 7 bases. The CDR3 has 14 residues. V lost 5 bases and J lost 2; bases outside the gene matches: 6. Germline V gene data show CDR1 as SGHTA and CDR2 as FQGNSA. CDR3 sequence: CASSARDSTYEQYF. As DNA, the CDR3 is TGTGCCAGCAGCGCACGGGACAGCACCTACGAGCAGTACTTC.

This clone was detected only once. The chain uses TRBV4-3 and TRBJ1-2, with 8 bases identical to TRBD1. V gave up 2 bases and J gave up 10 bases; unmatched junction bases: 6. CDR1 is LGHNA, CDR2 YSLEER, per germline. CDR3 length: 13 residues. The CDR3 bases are TGCGCCAGCAGCCAACGGACAGGGAGATACTACACCTTC. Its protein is CASSQRTGRYYTF.

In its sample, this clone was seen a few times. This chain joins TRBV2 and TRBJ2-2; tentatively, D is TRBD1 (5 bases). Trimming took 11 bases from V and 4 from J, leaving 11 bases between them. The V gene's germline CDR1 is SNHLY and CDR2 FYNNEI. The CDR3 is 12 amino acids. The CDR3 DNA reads TGTGCCCGAAGTAGGGGCACCGGGGAGCTGTTTTTT. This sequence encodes CARSRGTGELFF.

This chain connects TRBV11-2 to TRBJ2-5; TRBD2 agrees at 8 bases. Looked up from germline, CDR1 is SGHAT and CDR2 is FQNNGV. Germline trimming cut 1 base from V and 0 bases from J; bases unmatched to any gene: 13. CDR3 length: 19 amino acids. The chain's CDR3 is CASSLASGLGSSYQETQYF. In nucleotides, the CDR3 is TGTGCCAGCAGCTTAGCTTCGGGACTAGGGAGTTCGTACCAAGAGACCCAGTACTTC.

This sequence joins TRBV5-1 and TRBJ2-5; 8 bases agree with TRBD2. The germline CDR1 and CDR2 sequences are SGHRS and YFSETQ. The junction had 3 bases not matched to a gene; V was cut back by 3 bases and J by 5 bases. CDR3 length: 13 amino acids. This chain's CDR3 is CASSSGLVETQYF. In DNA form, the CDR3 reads TGCGCCAGCAGCTCGGGACTAGTGGAGACCCAGTACTTC.

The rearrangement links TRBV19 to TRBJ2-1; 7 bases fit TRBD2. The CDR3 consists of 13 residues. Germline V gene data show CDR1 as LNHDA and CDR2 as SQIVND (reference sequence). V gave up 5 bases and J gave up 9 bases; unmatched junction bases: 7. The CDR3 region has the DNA TGTGCCAGTAGTCTATCATGGACTAGTGAGCAGTTCTTC. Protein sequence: CASSLSWTSEQFF.

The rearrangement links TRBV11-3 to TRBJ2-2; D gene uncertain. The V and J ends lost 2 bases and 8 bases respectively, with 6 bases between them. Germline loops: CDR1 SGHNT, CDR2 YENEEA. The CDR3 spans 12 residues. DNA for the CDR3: TGTGCCAGCAGCTTATACCAGGGGGAGCTGTTTTTT. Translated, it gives CASSLYQGELFF. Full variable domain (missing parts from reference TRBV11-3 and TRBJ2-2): EAGVVQSPRYKIIEKKQPVAFWCNPISGHNTLYWYLQNLGQGPELLIRYENEEAVDDSQLPKDRFSAERLKGVDSTLKIQPAELGDSAVYLCASSLYQGELFFGEGSRLTVL.

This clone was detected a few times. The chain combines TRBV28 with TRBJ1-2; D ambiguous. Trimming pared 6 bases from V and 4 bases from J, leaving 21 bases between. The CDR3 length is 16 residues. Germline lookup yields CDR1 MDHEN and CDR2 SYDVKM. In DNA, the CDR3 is TGTGCCAGCAGAAATTATGGTCGAGGGCTTTCCTATGGCTACACCTTC. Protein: CASRNYGRGLSYGYTF.

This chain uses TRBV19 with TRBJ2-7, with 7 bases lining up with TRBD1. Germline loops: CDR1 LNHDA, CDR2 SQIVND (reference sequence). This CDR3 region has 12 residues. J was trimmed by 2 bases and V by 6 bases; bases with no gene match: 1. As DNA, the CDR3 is TGTGCCAGTAGAAGGGGGCCCTACGAGCAGTACTTC. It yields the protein CASRRGPYEQYF.

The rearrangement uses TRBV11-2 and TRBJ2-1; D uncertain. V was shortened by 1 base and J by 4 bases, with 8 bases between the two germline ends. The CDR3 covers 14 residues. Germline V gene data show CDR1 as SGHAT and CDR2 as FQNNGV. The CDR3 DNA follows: TGTGCCAGCAGCTTAGGGGCAGAGTACAATGAGCAGTTCTTC. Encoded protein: CASSLGAEYNEQFF.

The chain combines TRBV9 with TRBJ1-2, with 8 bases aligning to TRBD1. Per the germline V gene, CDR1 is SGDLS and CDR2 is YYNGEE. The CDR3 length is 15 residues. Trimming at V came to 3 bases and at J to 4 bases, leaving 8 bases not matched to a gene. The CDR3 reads CASSAHLDRGYGYTF. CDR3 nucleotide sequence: TGTGCCAGCAGCGCTCACCTCGACAGGGGCTATGGCTACACCTTC.

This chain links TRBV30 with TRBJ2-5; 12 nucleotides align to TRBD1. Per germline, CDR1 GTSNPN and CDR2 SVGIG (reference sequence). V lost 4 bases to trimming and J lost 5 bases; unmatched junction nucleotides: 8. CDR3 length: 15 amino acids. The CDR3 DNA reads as TGTGCCTGGACCCTCGGGACAGGGGGCCGGGAGACCCAGTACTTC. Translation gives CAWTLGTGGRETQYF.

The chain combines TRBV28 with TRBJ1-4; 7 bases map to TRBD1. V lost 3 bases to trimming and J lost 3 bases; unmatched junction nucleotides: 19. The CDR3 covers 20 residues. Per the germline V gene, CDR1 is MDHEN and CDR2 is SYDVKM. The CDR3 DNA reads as TGTGCCAGCAGTTTGTCCCTCACCCCGACAGGGTGGATGGCTAATGAAAAACTGTTTTTT. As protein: CASSLSLTPTGWMANEKLFF.

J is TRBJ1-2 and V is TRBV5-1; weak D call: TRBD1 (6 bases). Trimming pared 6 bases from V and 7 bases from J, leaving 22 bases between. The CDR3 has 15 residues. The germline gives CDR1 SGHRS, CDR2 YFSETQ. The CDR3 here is CASKTQTGGGGGYTF. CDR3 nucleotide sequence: TGCGCCAGCAAAACCCAGACAGGTGGGGGTGGTGGCTACACCTTC.

In DNA form, the CDR3 reads TGTGCCAGCAGCTTAGCGCTCAGATACAATGAGCAGTTCTTC. Translated, it gives CASSLALRYNEQFF. This chain uses TRBV7-9 with TRBJ2-1; D remains ambiguous. Deletions cut 0 bases from V and 4 bases from J, with 7 bases between. The CDR3 contains 14 residues. The germline V gene has CDR1 SEHNR and CDR2 FQNEAQ (reference sequence).